These 21 T cell receptor beta chains were sequenced from one sample in a study of T cells after yellow fever vaccination. From the 5' RACE reads, TCRdb called clonotypes with MiXCR, one entry per CDR3 protein. The data hold about 250,000 distinct CDR3 sequences, with 3.6% observed a single time. The starting material was PBMCs, obtained 15 days after the yellow fever booster vaccination. The receptors shown here come from a man in his late teens or twenties who received the YFV17D yellow fever vaccine.

This clonotype was recorded a few times. The V gene is TRBV9, the J gene TRBJ1-4, with unresolved D. The CDR3 is 14 amino acids. Germline CDR1 and CDR2: SGDLS and YYNGEE. The V end lost 0 bases, the J end lost 8 bases, and 11 bases lay between the germline ends. CDR3 region: CASSVGGMGEKLFF. CDR3 DNA sequence: TGTGCCAGCAGCGTAGGAGGGATGGGAGAAAAACTGTTTTTT.

This clonotype came up many times. The chain employs TRBV7-3 and TRBJ1-2; D is ambiguous. The CDR3 consists of 14 residues. V was pared by 5 bases and J by 5 bases, with 15 bases between. In germline, CDR1 is SGHTA, CDR2 FQGTGA. As DNA, the CDR3 is TGTGCCAGCAGCCTGGTCAGAGACTTATATGGCTACACCTTC. Protein: CASSLVRDLYGYTF.

This clonotype has ten or more counts. The J gene is TRBJ2-1, the V gene TRBV28, with TRBD1 matching over 7 bases. The CDR3 extends over 15 amino acids. Per the germline V gene, CDR1 is MDHEN and CDR2 is SYDVKM. V was clipped by 7 bases and J by 4 bases; unmatched bases: 10. The CDR3 sequence is CASNQSPGQYNEQFF. CDR3 in DNA: TGTGCCAGCAACCAGAGCCCGGGACAGTACAATGAGCAGTTCTTC.

Ten or more counts support this clonotype. V is TRBV4-1 and J is TRBJ1-4, with a tentative D call TRBD1 (6 bases). With 3 bases removed from V and 7 bases from J, the gap between germline ends came to 18 bases. Germline assignment: CDR1 MGHRA and CDR2 YSYEKL. The CDR3 has 16 residues. CDR3 amino acids: CASSHRLGGVVEKLFF. The CDR3 nucleotides are TGCGCCAGCAGCCACCGCCTAGGGGGGGTGGTTGAAAAACTGTTTTTT.

This clonotype was counted a few times. The chain carries TRBV4-1 and TRBJ1-6, with 7 bases fitting TRBD1. V shed 2 bases and J 8 bases; nucleotides not matched to a gene: 9. This CDR3 has 16 amino acids. Germline V gene data show CDR1 as MGHRA and CDR2 as YSYEKL. This CDR3 is CASSQPTGNQDSPLHF. The CDR3 region has the DNA TGCGCCAGCAGCCAACCGACAGGGAATCAAGATTCACCCCTCCACTTT.

This clonotype was recorded many times. The rearrangement links TRBV5-4 to TRBJ2-2; 11 bases align to TRBD2. This CDR3 region has 18 residues. The germline CDR1 and CDR2 sequences are SGHNT and YYREEE (reference sequence). With V trimmed by 4 bases and J by 4 bases, 12 bases remained unmatched. The CDR3 loop reads CASSKRGWTSGFTGELFF. In DNA, the CDR3 is TGTGCCAGCAGCAAAAGGGGGTGGACTAGCGGGTTCACCGGGGAGCTGTTTTTT. Full variable domain (outside the CDR3, taken from reference TRBV5-4 and TRBJ2-2): ETGVTQSPTHLIKTRGQQVTLRCSSQSGHNTVSWYQQALGQGPQFIFQYYREEENGRGNFPPRFSGLQFPNYSSELNVNALELDDSALYLCASSKRGWTSGFTGELFFGEGSRLTVL.

At least ten counts were recorded for this clonotype. The chain uses TRBV7-3 and TRBJ2-2; 9 bases agree with TRBD1. CDR1 and CDR2 from the germline V gene are SGHTA and FQGTGA. This CDR3 comprises 15 residues. The junction had 5 bases not matched to a gene; V was cut back by 2 bases and J by 7 bases. As DNA, the CDR3 is TGTGCCAGCAGCTTACTGGACAGGGGCGGCGGGGAGCTGTTTTTT. Translation gives CASSLLDRGGGELFF.

This clonotype was seen repeatedly, ten times or more. The V and J genes are TRBV10-3 and TRBJ2-3; D call uncertain. The V end lost 7 bases, the J end lost 0 bases, and 8 bases lay between the germline ends. The germline gives CDR1 ENHRY, CDR2 SYGVKD. This CDR3 contains 13 residues. CDR3 amino acids: CAIKGPSTDTQYF. CDR3 in DNA: TGTGCCATCAAGGGCCCGAGCACAGATACGCAGTATTTT.

This clonotype has at least ten counts. The chain uses TRBV18 and TRBJ1-6; possible D gene TRBD1, 5 bases. V lost 3 bases and J lost 8, with 14 bases in between. The length of the CDR3 is 15 residues. CDR1 and CDR2 (germline): KGHSH, LQKENI. The CDR3 spells CASSPNGGADSPLHF. The CDR3 DNA sequence: TGTGCCAGCTCACCGAATGGAGGGGCGGATTCACCCCTCCACTTT. Together with reference TRBV18 and TRBJ1-6, the CDR3 gives the full variable domain: NAGVMQNPRHLVRRRGQEARLRCSPMKGHSHVYWYRQLPEEGLKFMVYLQKENIIDESGMPKERFSAEFPKEGPSILRIQQVVRGDSAAYFCASSPNGGADSPLHFGNGTRLTVT.

This chain links TRBV12-5 with TRBJ1-5; D is ambiguous. V gave up 5 bases and J gave up 0 bases, with 17 bases separating them. The germline V gene encodes CDR1 LGHNT and CDR2 FRNRAP. The CDR3 is 17 amino acids. The CDR3 here is CASGPPNPFYSNQPQHF. CDR3 nucleotides: TGTGCTAGTGGTCCTCCAAACCCATTCTATAGCAATCAGCCCCAGCATTTT.

This clonotype was detected ten times or more. The chain couples TRBV5-6 to TRBJ1-1; D is unresolved. The CDR3 is 14 residues long. The V end was cut by 0 bases, the J end by 1 base, with 7 bases between. CDR1 SGHDT and CDR2 YYEEEE come from the germline V gene. CDR3 DNA sequence: TGTGCCAGCAGCTTGGCCGGGTCGAACACTGAAGCTTTCTTT. Translating gives CASSLAGSNTEAFF. The whole variable domain, remainder taken from reference TRBV5-6 and TRBJ1-1, is DAGVTQSPTHLIKTRGQQVTLRCSPKSGHDTVSWYQQALGQGPQFIFQYYEEEERQRGNFPDRFSGHQFPNYSSELNVNALLLGDSALYLCASSLAGSNTEAFFGQGTRLTVV.

This clonotype was detected ten times or more. The rearrangement links TRBV28 to TRBJ2-3, with 9 positions matching TRBD1. The CDR3 is 18 residues long. Germline assignment: CDR1 MDHEN and CDR2 SYDVKM. Germline trimming cut 6 bases from V and 2 bases from J; bases unmatched to any gene: 15. CDR3 nucleotides: TGTGCCAGCAGCTCTTGGACAGGGGCGCTGTTTTTCACAGATACGCAGTATTTT. Residues: CASSSWTGALFFTDTQYF.

Ten or more counts support this clonotype. This sequence joins TRBV6-6 and TRBJ2-1; 9 bases line up with TRBD1. The CDR3 extends over 14 amino acids. Germline V lookup: CDR1 MNHNY, CDR2 SVGAGI (reference sequence). J was trimmed by 1 base and V by 6 bases; bases with no gene match: 1. In DNA form, the CDR3 reads TGTGCCAGCAGCGACAGGGGGTCCTACAATGAGCAGTTCTTC. Residues: CASSDRGSYNEQFF.

This clonotype was seen repeatedly, ten times or more. At one boundary the junction diverges from the germline segment, which might be a read error. V is TRBV24-1 and J is TRBJ2-1, with D perhaps matching TRBD1 (5 bases). The length of the CDR3 is 13 residues. Germline CDR1 KGHDR, CDR2 SFDVKD. The CDR3 region has the DNA TGTGCCACCGGTGAAAATCTAGGGGATGAGCAGTTCTTC. Encoded protein: CATGENLGDEQFF.

This clonotype was found many times. V gene TRBV7-9 combines with J gene TRBJ2-7; tentatively, D is TRBD1 (6 bases). The CDR3 spans 14 residues. Per germline, CDR1 SEHNR and CDR2 FQNEAQ (reference sequence). Trimming pared 5 bases from V and 7 bases from J, leaving 18 bases between. CDR3 sequence: CASSPGVSIGEQYV. The CDR3 DNA reads TGTGCCAGCAGCCCAGGGGTTTCCATAGGGGAGCAGTACGTC.

This clonotype was picked up many times. The V and J genes are TRBV25-1 and TRBJ2-7, with D perhaps TRBD1 (6 bases). The CDR3 sequence is 14 residues long. Per germline, CDR1 MGHDK and CDR2 SYGVNS. With 2 bases removed from V and 4 bases from J, the gap between germline ends came to 12 bases. This chain's CDR3 is CASSEPGVGYEQYF. CDR3 in DNA: TGTGCCAGCAGTGAACCAGGGGTCGGGTACGAGCAGTACTTC.

The chain recombines TRBV20-1 with TRBJ2-7, with D possibly being TRBD2 (7 bases). The CDR3 consists of 13 residues. From germline, CDR1 is DFQATT and CDR2 SNEGSKA (reference sequence). The V and J ends lost 6 bases and 6 bases respectively, with 18 bases between them. CDR3 nucleotides: TGCAGTGCGCATGGGGGGGCCACGTCCGAGCAGTACGTC. Translation: CSAHGGATSEQYV.

This clonotype was counted at least ten times. The gene calls are TRBV28 and TRBJ1-3; TRBD1 is a possible D gene (5 bases). Per the germline V gene, CDR1 is MDHEN and CDR2 is SYDVKM. The CDR3 loop spans 15 amino acids. With 3 bases removed from V and 6 bases from J, the gap between germline ends came to 15 bases. The DNA for the CDR3 is TGTGCCAGCAGTTTTGGAGGGGCCCTTCTAAACACCATATATTTT. Residues: CASSFGGALLNTIYF.

In its sample, this clonotype was seen many times. The chain employs TRBV29-1 and TRBJ1-2, with TRBD1 as a possible D gene (5 bases). The germline V gene has CDR1 SQVTM and CDR2 ANQGSEA. Trimming removed 1 base at V and 7 bases at J, with 7 bases between. The CDR3 is 11 residues long. The DNA of the CDR3 is TGCAGCGTTGAAGCTGGGGGTGGCTACACCTTC. Amino acids: CSVEAGGGYTF. The variable domain in full, with the rest retrieved from reference TRBV29-1 and TRBJ1-2, is SAVISQKPSRDICQRGTSLTIQCQVDSQVTMMFWYRQQPGQSLTLIATANQGSEATYESGFVIDKFPISRPNLTFSTLTVSNMSPEDSSIYLCSVEAGGGYTFGSGTRLTVV.

This clonotype was recorded at least ten times. This chain connects TRBV25-1 to TRBJ2-3; 11 nucleotides agree with TRBD2. Germline V gene lookup returns CDR1 MGHDK and CDR2 SYGVNS. This CDR3 contains 19 residues. The junction had 14 bases not matched to a gene; V was cut back by 2 bases and J by 4 bases. CDR3 region: CASSESPPTTSGGADTQYF. CDR3 in DNA: TGTGCCAGCAGTGAAAGCCCCCCGACTACTAGCGGGGGTGCAGATACGCAGTATTTT.

At least ten counts were recorded for this clonotype. The chain combines TRBV7-8 with TRBJ2-5, with D perhaps TRBD2 (5 bases). Germline V CDR1 and CDR2: SGHVS, FQNEAQ. This CDR3 contains 14 residues. Trimming pared 1 base from V and 5 bases from J, leaving 11 bases between. Here the CDR3 reads CASSLEGVWETQYF. The CDR3 DNA sequence: TGTGCCAGCAGCTTAGAGGGAGTGTGGGAGACCCAGTACTTC.